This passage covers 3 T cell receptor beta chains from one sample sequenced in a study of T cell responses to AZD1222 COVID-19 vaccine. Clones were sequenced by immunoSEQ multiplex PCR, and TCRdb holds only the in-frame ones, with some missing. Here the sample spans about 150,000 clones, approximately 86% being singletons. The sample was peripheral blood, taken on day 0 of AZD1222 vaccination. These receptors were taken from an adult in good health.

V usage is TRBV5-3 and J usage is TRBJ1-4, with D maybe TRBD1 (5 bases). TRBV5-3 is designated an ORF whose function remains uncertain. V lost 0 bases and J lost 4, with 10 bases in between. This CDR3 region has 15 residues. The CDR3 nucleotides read TGTGCCAGAAGCTTGGCCTGGGGCCTTAATGAAAAACTGTTTTTT. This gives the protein CARSLAWGLNEKLFF.

CDR3 DNA sequence: TGTGCCAGCAGCCCTCAAGGTATCGAGCAGTACTTC. This sequence encodes CASSPQGIEQYF. This sequence joins TRBV9 and TRBJ2-7; D is unclear. CDR1 is SGDLS and CDR2 is YYNGEE in the germline V gene. With 4 bases removed from V and 6 bases from J, the gap between germline ends came to 11 bases. The CDR3 runs 12 residues.

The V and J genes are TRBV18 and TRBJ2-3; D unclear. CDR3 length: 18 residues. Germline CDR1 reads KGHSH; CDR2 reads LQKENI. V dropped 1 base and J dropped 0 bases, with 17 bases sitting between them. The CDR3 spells CASSPLGESRTSTDTQYF. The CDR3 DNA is TGTGCCAGCTCACCACTTGGCGAGTCCCGGACCAGCACAGATACGCAGTATTTT.